Reported below is one T cell receptor beta chain. Germline is not matched at one junction end, which may reflect a read error. This CDR3 has 16 residues. CDR1 is SGHTA, CDR2 FQGNSA, per germline. Between roughly 19,000 and 1,100,000 sorted cells, with 10%, 30% or 50% RNA, yielded naive CD8 libraries. Previously described methods and listed TCR primers produced bulk TCR libraries. Each CDR3 protein gets one entry after TCRdb re-called the PCR reads with MiXCR. The data hold over 85,000 distinct CDR3 sequences, with 20% to 30% observed a single time. These data originate in a study of molecular identifiers for immune sequencing clone quantification.

The chain has TRBV7-2 and TRBJ2-6, with D perhaps TRBD1 (5 bases). The receptor was derived from a human donor in good health. Some libraries in this study had Jurkat cell RNA spiked in. What was sequenced was naive CD8+ T cells from blood, with Jurkat cell RNA spiked in. Subset described: FACS-sorted CD8+CD4-CCR7+CD45RA+ naive T cells. The CDR3 spells CASSLAVYSGAHVLPF. The CDR3, as DNA: TGTGCCAGCAGCTTAGCCGTTTACTCTGGGGCCCACGTCCTGCCTTTC.